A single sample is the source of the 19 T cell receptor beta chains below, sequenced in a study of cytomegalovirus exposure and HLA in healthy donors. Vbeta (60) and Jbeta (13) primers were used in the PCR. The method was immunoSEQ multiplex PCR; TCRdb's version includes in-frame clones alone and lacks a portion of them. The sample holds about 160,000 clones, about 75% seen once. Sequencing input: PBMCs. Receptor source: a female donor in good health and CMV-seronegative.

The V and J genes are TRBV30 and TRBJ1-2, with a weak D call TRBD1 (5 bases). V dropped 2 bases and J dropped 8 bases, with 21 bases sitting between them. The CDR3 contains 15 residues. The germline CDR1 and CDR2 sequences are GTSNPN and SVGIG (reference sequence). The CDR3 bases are TGTGCCTGGAGTAGACCAGGGACTAGGGCTCGGGGCTACACCTTC. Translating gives CAWSRPGTRARGYTF.

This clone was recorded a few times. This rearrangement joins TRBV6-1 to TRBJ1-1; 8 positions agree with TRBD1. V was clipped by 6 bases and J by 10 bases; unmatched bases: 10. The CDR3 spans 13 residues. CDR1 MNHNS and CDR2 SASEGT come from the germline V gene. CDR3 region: CASSVDRGSRAFF. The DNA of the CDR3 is TGTGCCAGCAGCGTTGACAGGGGATCTCGAGCTTTCTTT.

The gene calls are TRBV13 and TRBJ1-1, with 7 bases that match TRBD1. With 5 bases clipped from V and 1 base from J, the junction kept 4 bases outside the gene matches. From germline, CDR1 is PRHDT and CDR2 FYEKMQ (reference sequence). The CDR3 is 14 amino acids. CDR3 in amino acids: CASSHRQGNTEAFF. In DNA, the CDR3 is TGTGCCAGCAGCCACCGACAGGGGAACACTGAAGCTTTCTTT.

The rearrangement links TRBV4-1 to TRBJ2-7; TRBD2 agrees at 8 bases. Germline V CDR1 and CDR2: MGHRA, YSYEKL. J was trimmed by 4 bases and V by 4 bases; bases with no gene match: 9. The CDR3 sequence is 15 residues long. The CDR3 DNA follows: TGCGCCAGCAGCCGCCGTAGCGGGGACCGTTACGAGCAGTACTTC. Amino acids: CASSRRSGDRYEQYF.

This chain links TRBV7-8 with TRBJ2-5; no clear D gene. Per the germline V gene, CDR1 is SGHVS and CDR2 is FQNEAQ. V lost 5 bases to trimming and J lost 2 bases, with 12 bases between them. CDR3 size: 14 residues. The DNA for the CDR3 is TGTGCCAGCAGCCCGTTCAGAAAGCAAGAGACCCAGTACTTC. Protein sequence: CASSPFRKQETQYF.

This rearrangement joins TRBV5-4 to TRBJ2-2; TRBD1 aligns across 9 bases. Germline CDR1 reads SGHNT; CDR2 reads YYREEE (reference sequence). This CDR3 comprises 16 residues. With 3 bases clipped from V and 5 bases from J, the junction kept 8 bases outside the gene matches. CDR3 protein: CASSSPGQGRTGELFF. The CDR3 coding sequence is TGTGCCAGCAGCTCCCCGGGACAGGGTCGAACCGGGGAGCTGTTTTTT.

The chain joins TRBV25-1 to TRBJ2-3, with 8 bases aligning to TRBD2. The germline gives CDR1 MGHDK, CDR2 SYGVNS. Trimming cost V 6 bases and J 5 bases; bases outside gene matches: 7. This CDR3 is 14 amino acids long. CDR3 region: CASRYGGALDTQYF. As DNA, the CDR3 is TGTGCCAGCAGGTACGGGGGGGCCTTAGATACGCAGTATTTT.

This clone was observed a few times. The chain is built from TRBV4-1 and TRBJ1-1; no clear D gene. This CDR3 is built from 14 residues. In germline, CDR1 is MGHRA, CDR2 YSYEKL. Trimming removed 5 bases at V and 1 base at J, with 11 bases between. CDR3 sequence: CASSGPGSNTEAFF. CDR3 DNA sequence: TGCGCCAGCAGCGGACCGGGGTCGAACACTGAAGCTTTCTTT.

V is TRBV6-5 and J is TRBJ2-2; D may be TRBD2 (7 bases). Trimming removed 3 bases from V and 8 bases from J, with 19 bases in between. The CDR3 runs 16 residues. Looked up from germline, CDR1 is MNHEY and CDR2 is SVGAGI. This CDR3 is CASSYQVSGGAGELFF. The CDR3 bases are TGTGCCAGCAGTTATCAAGTTTCGGGGGGCGCGGGGGAGCTGTTTTTT.

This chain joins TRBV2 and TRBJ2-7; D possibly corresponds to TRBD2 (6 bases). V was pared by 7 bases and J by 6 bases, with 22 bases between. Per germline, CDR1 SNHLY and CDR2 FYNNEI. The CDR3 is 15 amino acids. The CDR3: CASTREAGRVGEQYF. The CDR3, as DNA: TGTGCCAGCACCAGGGAGGCGGGAAGGGTCGGCGAGCAGTACTTC.

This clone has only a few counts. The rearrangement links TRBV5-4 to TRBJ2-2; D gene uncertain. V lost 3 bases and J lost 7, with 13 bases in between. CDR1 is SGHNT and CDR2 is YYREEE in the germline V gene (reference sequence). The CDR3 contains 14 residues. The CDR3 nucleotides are TGTGCCAGCAGCTGGTCTATCTCCTACGGGGAGCTGTTTTTT. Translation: CASSWSISYGELFF.

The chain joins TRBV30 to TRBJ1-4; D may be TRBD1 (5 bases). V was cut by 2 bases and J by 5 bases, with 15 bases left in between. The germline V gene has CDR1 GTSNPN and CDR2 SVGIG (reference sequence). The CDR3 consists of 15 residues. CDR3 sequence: CAWSLQWGGNEKLFF. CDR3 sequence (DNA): TGTGCCTGGAGTCTGCAATGGGGGGGAAATGAAAAACTGTTTTTT. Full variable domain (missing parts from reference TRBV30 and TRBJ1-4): SQTIHQWPATLVQPVGSPLSLECTVEGTSNPNLYWYRQAAGRGLQLLFYSVGIGQISSEVPQNLSASRPQDRQFILSSKKLLLSDSGFYLCAWSLQWGGNEKLFFGSGTQLSVL.

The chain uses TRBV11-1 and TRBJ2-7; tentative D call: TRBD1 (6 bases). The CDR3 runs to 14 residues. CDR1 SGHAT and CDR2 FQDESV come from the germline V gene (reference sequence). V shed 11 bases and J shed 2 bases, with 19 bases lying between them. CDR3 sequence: CASQRGTRTYEQYF. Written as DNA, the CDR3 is TGTGCCTCCCAAAGGGGGACGCGTACCTACGAGCAGTACTTC.

The CDR3 DNA is TGTGCCAGCAGTCCCCGGACAGGGGGAACTGAAGCTTTCTTT. It encodes CASSPRTGGTEAFF. This rearrangement joins TRBV2 to TRBJ1-1; TRBD1 aligns across 10 bases. Germline V lookup: CDR1 SNHLY, CDR2 FYNNEI. J lost 5 bases, V lost 5 bases, and 5 bases had no gene match. The CDR3 extends over 14 amino acids.

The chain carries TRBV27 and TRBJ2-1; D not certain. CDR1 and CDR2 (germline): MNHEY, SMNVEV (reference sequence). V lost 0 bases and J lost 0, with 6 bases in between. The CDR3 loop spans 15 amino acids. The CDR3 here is CASSLSADSYNEQFF. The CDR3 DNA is TGTGCCAGCAGTTTATCGGCAGACTCCTACAATGAGCAGTTCTTC.

The CDR3 region is CASSLTGNEQFF. The CDR3 nucleotides are TGTGCCAGCAGTTTAACAGGGAATGAGCAGTTCTTC. This chain connects TRBV27 to TRBJ2-1, with TRBD1 as a possible D gene (6 bases). The CDR3 is made up of 12 amino acids. The V gene lost 2 bases and the J gene lost 7 bases, with 6 bases spanning the gap. CDR1 and CDR2 (germline): MNHEY, SMNVEV (reference sequence).

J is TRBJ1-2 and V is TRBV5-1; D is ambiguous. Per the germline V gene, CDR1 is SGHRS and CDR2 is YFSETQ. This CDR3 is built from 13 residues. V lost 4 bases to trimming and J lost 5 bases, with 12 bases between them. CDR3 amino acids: CASSPLGEYGYTF. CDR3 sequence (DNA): TGCGCCAGCAGCCCCCTCGGGGAGTATGGCTACACCTTC.

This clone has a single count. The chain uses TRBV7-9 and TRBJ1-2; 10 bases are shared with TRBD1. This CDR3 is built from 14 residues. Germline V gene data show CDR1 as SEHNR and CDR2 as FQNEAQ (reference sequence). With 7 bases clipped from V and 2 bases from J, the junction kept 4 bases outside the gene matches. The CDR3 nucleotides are TGTGCCAGCACCCAGGACAGGGGGAACTATGGCTACACCTTC. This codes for CASTQDRGNYGYTF.

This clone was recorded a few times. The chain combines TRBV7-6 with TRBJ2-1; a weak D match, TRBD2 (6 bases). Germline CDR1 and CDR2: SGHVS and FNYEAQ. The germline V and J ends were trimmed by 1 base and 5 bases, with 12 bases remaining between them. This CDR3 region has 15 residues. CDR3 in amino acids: CASSLGASVHNEQFF. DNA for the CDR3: TGTGCCAGCAGCTTAGGGGCTAGCGTTCACAATGAGCAGTTCTTC. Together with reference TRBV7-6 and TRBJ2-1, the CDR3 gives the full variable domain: GAGVSQSPRYKVTKRGQDVALRCDPISGHVSLYWYRQALGQGPEFLTYFNYEAQQDKSGLPNDRFSAERPEGSISTLTIQRTEQRDSAMYRCASSLGASVHNEQFFGPGTRLTVL.